Below are 11 T cell receptor beta chains sequenced from a single sample in a study of CD8 T cells in acute hepatitis C reinfection. Documented time point: naive CD8 control sorted from an acute-time-point sample. The assay was immunoSEQ multiplex PCR, and TCRdb's table has in-frame clones only and misses some. This table holds tens of thousands of clones, roughly 89% found once. Input material: naive CD8+ T cells from PBMCs. These receptors were collected from a man aged 25 to 40 with chronic hepatitis C.

The chain recombines TRBV7-8 with TRBJ1-2; 10 bases map to TRBD1. The germline gives CDR1 SGHVS, CDR2 FQNEAQ. Unmatched junction bases numbered 0, after V lost 1 base and J lost 1 base. The CDR3 extends over 15 amino acids. The DNA for the CDR3 is TGTGCCAGCAGCTTAGGGACAGGGGGTAACTATGGCTACACCTTC. Translating gives CASSLGTGGNYGYTF.

V and J are TRBV6-5 and TRBJ1-1; D is ambiguous. V was clipped by 2 bases and J by 2 bases, with 6 bases between them. The germline V gene encodes CDR1 MNHEY and CDR2 SVGAGI. The CDR3 sequence is 13 residues long. CDR3 nucleotide sequence: TGTGCCAGCAGTTACAACTTAAACACTGAAGCTTTCTTT. Translation: CASSYNLNTEAFF.

The rearrangement joins TRBV7-6 to TRBJ2-5; unclear D gene. The CDR3 extends over 15 amino acids. The V end lost 2 bases, the J end lost 9 bases, and 19 bases lay between the germline ends. Germline V CDR1 and CDR2: SGHVS, FNYEAQ. The CDR3: CASSLHFKGFRAQYF. The CDR3 bases are TGTGCCAGCAGCTTACATTTTAAAGGGTTTAGGGCCCAGTACTTC. Combining the CDR3 with reference TRBV7-6 and TRBJ2-5 gives the whole variable domain GAGVSQSPRYKVTKRGQDVALRCDPISGHVSLYWYRQALGQGPEFLTYFNYEAQQDKSGLPNDRFSAERPEGSISTLTIQRTEQRDSAMYRCASSLHFKGFRAQYFGPGTRLLVL.

The V and J genes are TRBV6-5 and TRBJ1-5; D remains ambiguous. The CDR3 extends over 13 amino acids. Trimming took 6 bases from V and 6 from J, leaving 12 bases between them. CDR1 and CDR2 (germline): MNHEY, SVGAGI. The chain's CDR3 is CASRQWAGQPQHF. The CDR3 DNA reads as TGTGCCAGCAGACAATGGGCGGGTCAGCCCCAGCATTTT.

The chain uses TRBV2 and TRBJ1-5; 12 bases are a match to TRBD1. The CDR3 contains 16 residues. Trimming cost V 6 bases and J 9 bases; bases outside gene matches: 12. CDR1 is SNHLY and CDR2 is FYNNEI in the germline V gene. This CDR3 reads CASSDPRDRGLGPQHF. CDR3 bases: TGTGCCAGCAGCGACCCCCGGGACAGGGGGCTTGGGCCCCAGCATTTT.

A few counts support this clone. The rearrangement joins TRBV19 to TRBJ2-1; 10 nucleotides match TRBD2. The CDR3 is made up of 16 amino acids. The germline gives CDR1 LNHDA, CDR2 SQIVND (reference sequence). The V and J ends lost 4 bases and 7 bases, in that order; junction bases with no gene match: 10. CDR3: CASSTPPSGRMNEQFF. The CDR3 bases are TGTGCCAGTAGTACCCCTCCTAGCGGGAGAATGAATGAGCAGTTCTTC.

The chain carries TRBV7-9 and TRBJ2-1; TRBD2 might be the D (7 bases). CDR1 and CDR2 (germline): SEHNR, FQNEAQ (reference sequence). V lost 5 bases and J lost 5, with 19 bases in between. This CDR3 comprises 16 residues. DNA of the CDR3: TGTGCCAGCAGCCCAGTGGGCGGGGGCCTAAACAATGAGCAGTTCTTC. Amino acid sequence: CASSPVGGGLNNEQFF.

J is TRBJ1-2 and V is TRBV4-1, with 7 bases lining up with TRBD1. The trim removed 0 bases at V and 2 bases at J, leaving 3 bases unmatched. This CDR3 region has 15 residues. Germline V gene lookup returns CDR1 MGHRA and CDR2 YSYEKL. The CDR3 DNA reads TGCGCCAGCAGCCAAGAGGCAGGGGGAAACTATGGCTACACCTTC. This encodes CASSQEAGGNYGYTF.

The CDR3 DNA reads TGTGCCAGCAGCGCGGGACTAGCGACCACAGATACGCAGTATTTT. Translating gives CASSAGLATTDTQYF. This chain connects TRBV9 to TRBJ2-3; 10 positions agree with TRBD2. This CDR3 region has 15 residues. Germline loops: CDR1 SGDLS, CDR2 YYNGEE. Unmatched junction bases numbered 3, after V lost 3 bases and J lost 2 bases. Full variable domain (outside the CDR3, taken from reference TRBV9 and TRBJ2-3): DSGVTQTPKHLITATGQRVTLRCSPRSGDLSVYWYQQSLDQGLQFLIQYYNGEERAKGNILERFSAQQFPDLHSELNLSSLELGDSALYFCASSAGLATTDTQYFGPGTRLTVL.

This chain joins TRBV13 and TRBJ2-7; D possibly corresponds to TRBD2 (5 bases). The CDR3 is 17 amino acids. The ends were cut back, 4 bases at V and 0 bases at J, with 19 bases in the middle. CDR1 is PRHDT and CDR2 is FYEKMQ in the germline V gene (reference sequence). The CDR3 is CASSSHTGFGSSYEQYF. In DNA form, the CDR3 reads TGTGCCAGCAGCTCCCATACGGGGTTTGGAAGCTCCTACGAGCAGTACTTC.

V is TRBV5-1 and J is TRBJ1-1; D might be TRBD1 (6 bases). The CDR3 has 13 amino acids. Per the germline V gene, CDR1 is SGHRS and CDR2 is YFSETQ. V lost 10 bases to trimming and J lost 3 bases, with 16 bases between them. The CDR3 sequence: CAGKQGIDTEAFF. CDR3 nucleotides: TGCGCCGGAAAACAGGGAATCGACACTGAAGCTTTCTTT.